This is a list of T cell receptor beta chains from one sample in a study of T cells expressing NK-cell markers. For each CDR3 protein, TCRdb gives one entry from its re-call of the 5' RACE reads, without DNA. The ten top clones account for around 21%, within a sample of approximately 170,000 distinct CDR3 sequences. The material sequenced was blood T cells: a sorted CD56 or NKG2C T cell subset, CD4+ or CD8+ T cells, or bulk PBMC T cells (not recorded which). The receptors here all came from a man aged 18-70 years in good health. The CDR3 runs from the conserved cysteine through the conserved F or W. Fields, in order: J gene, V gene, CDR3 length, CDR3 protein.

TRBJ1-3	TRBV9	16	CASSANREHSGNTIYF
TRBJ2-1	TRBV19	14	CASSYGGDFNEQFF
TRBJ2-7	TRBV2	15	CASSETSHGLDEQYF
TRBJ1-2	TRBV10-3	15	CAIKGLTEGDYGYTF
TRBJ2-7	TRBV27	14	CASSPTPTEYEQYF
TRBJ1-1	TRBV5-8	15	CASSFKQGINTEAFF
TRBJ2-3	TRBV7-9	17	CASSSPPSRGAPDTQYF
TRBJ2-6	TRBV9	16	CASSVDSISGANVLTF
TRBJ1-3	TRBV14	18	CASSHPAAGPLSGNTIYF
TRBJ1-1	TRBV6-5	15	CASSYLDRDLTEAFF
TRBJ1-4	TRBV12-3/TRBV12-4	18	CASVSGTDAFRWGEKLFF
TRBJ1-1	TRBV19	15	CASSTRQEMNTEAFF
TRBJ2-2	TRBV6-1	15	CASKERGGGTGELFF
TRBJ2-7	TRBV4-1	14	CASSQEPVAFEQYF
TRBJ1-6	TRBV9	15	CASSVDGGLGVPLHF
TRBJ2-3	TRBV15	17	CATSRDQTEGYTDTQYF
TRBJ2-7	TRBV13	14	CASSSMSFSYEQYF
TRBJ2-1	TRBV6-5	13	CASSYSNFEEQFF
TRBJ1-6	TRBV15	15	CATSRDQQPNSPLHF
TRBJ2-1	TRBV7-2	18	CASSLAHFRTSSYNEQFF
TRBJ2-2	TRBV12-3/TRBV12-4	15	CASSPVFWAAGELFF
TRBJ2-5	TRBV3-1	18	CASSPRTLAGGLRETQYF
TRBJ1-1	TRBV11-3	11	CASSLGVRPFF
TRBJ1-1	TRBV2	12	CASSGFVTEAFF
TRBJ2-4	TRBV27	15	CASSANREGKNIQYF
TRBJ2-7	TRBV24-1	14	CATAIWGQSYEQYF